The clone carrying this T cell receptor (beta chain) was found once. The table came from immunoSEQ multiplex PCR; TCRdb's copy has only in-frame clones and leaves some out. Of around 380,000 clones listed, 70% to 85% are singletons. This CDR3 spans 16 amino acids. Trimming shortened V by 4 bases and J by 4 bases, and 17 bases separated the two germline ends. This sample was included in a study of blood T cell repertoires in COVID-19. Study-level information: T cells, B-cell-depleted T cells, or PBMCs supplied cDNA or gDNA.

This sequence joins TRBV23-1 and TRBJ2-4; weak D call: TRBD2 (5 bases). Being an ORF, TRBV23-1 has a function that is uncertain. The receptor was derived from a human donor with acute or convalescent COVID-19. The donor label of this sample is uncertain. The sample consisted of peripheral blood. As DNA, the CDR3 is TGCGCCAGCAGTCCTCCACCGGGAATATCGAAAAACATTCAGTACTTC. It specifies CASSPPPGISKNIQYF.